This is a list of T cell receptor beta chains from one sample in a study of cytomegalovirus exposure and HLA in healthy donors. Data came from immunoSEQ multiplex PCR; TCRdb stores just in-frame clones and leaves some out. The sample contains some 140,000 clones, more than 75% of which appear only once. The source material was PBMCs. The source of these receptors is a woman aged 40 to 50 in good health and CMV-seropositive. Both conserved end residues are trimmed from each CDR3. Size is stated for part of the rows, as once, few or many counts, or as a class when the clone is expanded.

j_gene | v_gene | len | abundance | CDR3aa
TRBJ2-3 | TRBV12-5 | 15 | few | ASGFTGLAGGADTQY
TRBJ2-1 | TRBV28 | 16 | . | ASSLEALGGRAYNEQF
TRBJ2-7 | TRBV4-1 | 15 | . | ASSQASSGSRSDEQY
TRBJ1-3 | TRBV28 | 14 | . | ASSQQGAFSGNTIY
TRBJ2-7 | TRBV30 | 11 | once | ACRGQPTYEQY
TRBJ2-1 | TRBV6-6 | 12 | . | ASSYGLSYNEQF
TRBJ2-7 | TRBV27 | 12 | . | ASSVAGRGGEQY
TRBJ2-4 | TRBV6-5 | 12 | . | ASRGTGDKNIQY
TRBJ2-5 | TRBV4-1 | 14 | once | ASSQDSGSGVKTQY
TRBJ2-1 | TRBV11-2 | 13 | . | ASSQTSGPGNEQF
TRBJ1-3 | TRBV27 | 12 | . | ASSETVPGNTIY
TRBJ1-2 | TRBV9 | 11 | . | ASSEGPNYGYT
TRBJ2-2 | TRBV10-3 | 13 | few | AISEEVAGYGELF
TRBJ2-2 | TRBV15 | 12 | . | ATSSYANTGELF
TRBJ2-7 | TRBV29-1 | 10 | . | SVVVNRYEQY
TRBJ1-1 | TRBV2 | 14 | . | ASFSGTGLYPTEAF
TRBJ1-1 | TRBV27 | 14 | . | ASSLSPGSMNTEAF
TRBJ2-1 | TRBV11-3 | 11 | medium-sized | ASSPTLYNEQF
TRBJ2-1 | TRBV7-3 | 11 | . | ASSKGGAGEQF
TRBJ2-1 | TRBV7-3 | 10 | . | ASSLGVNEQF
TRBJ2-3 | TRBV2 | 10 | many | ASSAGSDTQY
TRBJ1-1 | TRBV29-1 | 9 | . | SVDGFTEAF
TRBJ2-2 | TRBV29-1 | 13 | . | SVEDPMRNTGELF
TRBJ2-1 | TRBV20-1 | 8 | few | SAREALQF
TRBJ2-1 | TRBV4-2 | 13 | . | ASSQDRGAGDEQF
TRBJ2-2 | TRBV27 | 13 | . | ASSFRPGFTGELF
TRBJ2-2 | TRBV4-1 | 17 | . | ASSQVPGLAGGYTGELF
TRBJ2-4 | TRBV30 | 12 | . | AATTGGAGNIQY
TRBJ2-7 | TRBV7-9 | 15 | few | ASSPGGAGRGAYEQY
TRBJ1-1 | TRBV5-1 | 13 | . | ASSLAGGVLPEAF
TRBJ2-7 | TRBV4-1 | 11 | . | ASSWREFYEQY
TRBJ2-7 | TRBV5-6 | 14 | . | ASSLRTGALVNEQY
TRBJ2-3 | TRBV5-4 | 13 | . | ASSNSGRATDTQY
TRBJ2-5 | TRBV4-2 | 11 | . | ASSQDRGSFQY
TRBJ2-3 | TRBV7-9 | 11 | few | ASSPRGPDTQY
TRBJ2-5 | TRBV5-1 | 13 | . | ASSLVRGERETQY
TRBJ2-2 | TRBV27 | 12 | . | ASSFRENTGELF
TRBJ2-7 | TRBV7-9 | 11 | . | ASSPGQLYEQY
TRBJ2-3 | TRBV18 | 13 | . | ASSPEIAGGDTQY
TRBJ2-1 | TRBV19 | 12 | . | ASSPSVGNNEQF
TRBJ1-1 | TRBV30 | 12 | . | AWRLQGTNTEAF
TRBJ2-6 | TRBV6-5 | 13 | . | ASSYGLSGANVLT
TRBJ2-3 | TRBV9 | 12 | . | ASSVVGGSDTQY
TRBJ2-7 | TRBV19 | 12 | . | ASSVAGEYYEQY
TRBJ2-7 | TRBV11-1 | 10 | . | ASSFLGNEQY
TRBJ1-1 | TRBV10-3 | 13 | . | AISQIGQGNTEAF
TRBJ1-3 | TRBV7-8 | 12 | few | ASSLGTAGNTIY
TRBJ1-5 | TRBV28 | 14 | . | ASSLGQGAGNQPQH
TRBJ1-1 | TRBV12-5 | 16 | . | ASGLGQKDSTRNTEAF
TRBJ1-2 | TRBV7-2 | 14 | few | ASSSTGSSIIRGYT
TRBJ2-7 | TRBV5-1 | 11 | . | ASSLVPAYEQY
TRBJ1-5 | TRBV27 | 15 | . | ASRVSGQIYSNQPQH
TRBJ2-5 | TRBV2 | 10 | few | ASGPGWETQY
TRBJ2-3 | TRBV27 | 13 | . | ASSFRASPTDTQY
TRBJ2-6 | TRBV15 | 14 | . | ATSRKRGTGANVLT
. | TRBV30 | 10 | . | AWSWTSREQY
TRBJ2-2 | TRBV6-1 | 13 | . | ASRANTGDTGELF
TRBJ1-5 | TRBV27 | 12 | . | ASSDRGFNQPQH